One and the same sample provided the 14 T cell receptor beta chains below, sequenced in a study of graft-versus-host responses after intestinal transplantation. Their recognized antigens are unknown. Only in-frame clones appear in the TCRdb table, and some are missing; sequencing was by immunoSEQ multiplex PCR. The sample lists about 120,000 clones, 85% to 95% seen once, with more than 0.1% in the top ten. The input for sequencing was unstimulated CD4+ T cells sorted from spleen or lymph node cells, taken before intestinal transplant. These receptors were taken from a human donor who received an intestinal transplant.

The J gene is TRBJ1-4, the V gene TRBV27; D gene uncertain. V lost 2 bases, J lost 3 bases, and 13 bases lay in between. The CDR3 covers 16 residues. Germline assignment: CDR1 MNHEY and CDR2 SMNVEV (reference sequence). The CDR3 sequence is CASSLRGLSPNEKLFF. The CDR3 nucleotides are TGTGCCAGCAGTTTACGGGGATTATCGCCTAATGAAAAACTGTTTTTT.

The chain uses TRBV6-5 and TRBJ2-2; D perhaps matches TRBD2 (6 bases). The CDR3 runs to 16 residues. The V end lost 2 bases, the J end lost 0 bases, and 10 bases lay between the germline ends. Per the germline V gene, CDR1 is MNHEY and CDR2 is SVGAGI. The DNA of the CDR3 is TGTGCCAGCAGTTACATTCAGCGGGCGAACACCGGGGAGCTGTTTTTT. This translates into CASSYIQRANTGELFF.

The CDR3 DNA reads TGTGCCAGCAAAGGGACAGTAAACACCGGGGAGCTGTTTTTT. It yields the protein CASKGTVNTGELFF. The chain recombines TRBV6-5 with TRBJ2-2; 7 positions agree with TRBD1. The V gene's germline CDR1 is MNHEY and CDR2 SVGAGI. V dropped 7 bases and J dropped 2; count of bases not matched to a gene: 4. The CDR3 is 14 amino acids.

The chain has TRBV11-2 and TRBJ2-1; D could derive from TRBD1 or TRBD2 (6 bases each). V shed 2 bases and J shed 9 bases, with 17 bases lying between them. Germline lookup yields CDR1 SGHAT and CDR2 FQNNGV. This CDR3 is built from 15 residues. In DNA, the CDR3 is TGTGCCAGCAGCTTACCTTTCCGGGGGCGCGGTGAGCAGTTCTTC. The encoded protein is CASSLPFRGRGEQFF.

This clone was observed a handful of times. The chain recombines TRBV7-3 with TRBJ1-4; 7 nucleotides match TRBD1. The CDR3 loop spans 14 amino acids. Germline V gene data show CDR1 as SGHTA and CDR2 as FQGTGA. Losses at the gene ends were 5 bases for V and 10 bases for J; bases not matched to a gene: 10. The CDR3, as DNA: TGTGCCAGCAGCCCACGAGGAGGGGGCGGAAAACTGTTTTTT. Amino acid sequence: CASSPRGGGGKLFF.

The CDR3 sequence: CASSLARSDGYTF. The CDR3 DNA is TGTGCCAGCAGCCTGGCCCGGTCGGATGGCTACACCTTC. The J gene is TRBJ1-2, the V gene TRBV6-1; D is ambiguous. CDR1 and CDR2 (germline): MNHNS, SASEGT. The V and J ends lost 6 bases and 6 bases respectively, with 14 bases between them. The CDR3 runs 13 residues.

The gene calls are TRBV6-5 and TRBJ2-5; 7 nucleotides agree with TRBD1. The CDR3 is 16 residues long. Unmatched junction bases numbered 9, after V lost 0 bases and J lost 5 bases. Germline CDR1 is MNHEY and CDR2 is SVGAGI. Here the CDR3 DNA reads TGTGCCAGCAGTTACTCGGGACAGCCGGCGGTGGAGACCCAGTACTTC. It encodes CASSYSGQPAVETQYF.

This clone was counted between two and nine times. This chain uses TRBV7-9 with TRBJ1-2; tentatively, D is TRBD1 (5 bases). Per germline, CDR1 SEHNR and CDR2 FQNEAQ (reference sequence). CDR3 length equals 13 residues. V dropped 3 bases and J dropped 4 bases, with 9 bases sitting between them. CDR3: CASSLGGSYGYTF. The CDR3 DNA is TGTGCCAGCAGCTTGGGGGGATCCTATGGCTACACCTTC.

The chain has TRBV21-1 and TRBJ1-2. TRBV21-1 is shown as a pseudogene. CDR3 length: 11 amino acids. CDR3 bases: TGTGCCAGAACCCGGGGATGGGGCTACACCTTC. Its protein product is CARTRGWGYTF.

The CDR3 nucleotides are TGTGCCTGGAGGGGCGGACAGATGAATGGCTACACCTTC. Its protein product is CAWRGGQMNGYTF. The rearrangement links TRBV30 to TRBJ1-2; TRBD1 is a possible D gene (6 bases). Trimming cost V 3 bases and J 6 bases, with 14 bases left between them. Germline CDR1 is GTSNPN and CDR2 is SVGIG (reference sequence). The CDR3 is 13 amino acids.

This clone was counted a single time. The rearrangement joins TRBV5-1 to TRBJ2-7; D may correspond to TRBD1 or TRBD2 (7 bases each). Germline CDR1 reads SGHRS; CDR2 reads YFSETQ. The length of the CDR3 is 16 residues. V lost 0 bases and J 4 bases, leaving 17 bases between the germline ends. The CDR3 nucleotides are TGCGCCAGCAGCTTGGGGGCCAGGGGGGGACAATACGAGCAGTACTTC. It specifies CASSLGARGGQYEQYF.

The DNA for the CDR3 is TGTGCCATCAGTGAGTCGATAGGGACGAAACAAGAGACCCAGTACTTC. Translated, it gives CAISESIGTKQETQYF. V is TRBV10-3 and J is TRBJ2-5; perhaps D is TRBD1 or TRBD2 (5 bases each). CDR3 size: 16 residues. V dropped 0 bases and J dropped 2 bases, with 13 bases sitting between them. CDR1 is ENHRY and CDR2 is SYGVKD in the germline V gene.

The chain couples TRBV18 to TRBJ2-2; TRBD2 agrees at 15 bases. Germline CDR1 KGHSH, CDR2 LQKENI. The length of the CDR3 is 17 residues. V dropped 3 bases and J dropped 5; count of bases not matched to a gene: 4. DNA for the CDR3: TGTGCCAGCTCACCCCACGGACTAGCGGGAGGGACCGGGGAGCTGTTTTTT. Its translation: CASSPHGLAGGTGELFF.

The chain is built from TRBV6-5 and TRBJ1-1; D is ambiguous. The germline V gene has CDR1 MNHEY and CDR2 SVGAGI. Trimming took 0 bases from V and 2 from J, leaving 4 bases between them. The CDR3 extends over 13 amino acids. CDR3 sequence: CASSYSANTEAFF. CDR3 coding DNA: TGTGCCAGCAGTTACTCAGCCAACACTGAAGCTTTCTTT.